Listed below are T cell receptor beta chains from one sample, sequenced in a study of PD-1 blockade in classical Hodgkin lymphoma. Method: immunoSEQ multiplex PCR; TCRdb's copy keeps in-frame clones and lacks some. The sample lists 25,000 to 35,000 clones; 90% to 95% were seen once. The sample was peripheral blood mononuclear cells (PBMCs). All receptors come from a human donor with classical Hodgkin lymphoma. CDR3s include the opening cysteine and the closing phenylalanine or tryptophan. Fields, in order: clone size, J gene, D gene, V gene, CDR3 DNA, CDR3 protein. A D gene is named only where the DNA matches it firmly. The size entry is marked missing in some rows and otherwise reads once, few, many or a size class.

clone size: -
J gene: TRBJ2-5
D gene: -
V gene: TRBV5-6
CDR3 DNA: TGTGCCAGCAGCTTTACGACAGGCCAAGAGACCCAGTACTTC
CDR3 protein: CASSFTTGQETQYF

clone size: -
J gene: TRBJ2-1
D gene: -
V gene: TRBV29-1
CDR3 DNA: TGCAGCGTTGAAGACGGGGAGGACAGCTACAATGAGCAGTTCTTC
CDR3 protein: CSVEDGEDSYNEQFF

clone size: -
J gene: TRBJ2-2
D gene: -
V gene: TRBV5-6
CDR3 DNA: TGTGCCAGCAGCTTGGTAATAGGGACCGGGGAGCTGTTTTTT
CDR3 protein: CASSLVIGTGELFF

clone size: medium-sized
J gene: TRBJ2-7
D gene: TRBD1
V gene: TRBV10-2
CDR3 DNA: TGCGCCAGCAGTTGGCAGGGGGTTTTCGAGCAGTACTTC
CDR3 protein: CASSWQGVFEQYF

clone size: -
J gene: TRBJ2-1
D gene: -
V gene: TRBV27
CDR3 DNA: TGTGCCAGCAGTGCCCGTCCCGAGATCAATGAGCAGTTCTTC
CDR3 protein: CASSARPEINEQFF

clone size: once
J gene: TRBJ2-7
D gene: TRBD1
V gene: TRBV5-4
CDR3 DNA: TGTGCCAGCAGCTTAATCGGACAGGGCTCCTACGAGCAGTACTTC
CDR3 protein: CASSLIGQGSYEQYF

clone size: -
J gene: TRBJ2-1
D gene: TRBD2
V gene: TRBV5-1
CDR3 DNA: TGCGCCAGCAGCTTGGACGGGAGGGCCGGCGATGAGCAGTTCTTC
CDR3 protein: CASSLDGRAGDEQFF

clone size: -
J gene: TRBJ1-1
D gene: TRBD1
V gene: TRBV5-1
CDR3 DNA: TGCGCCAGCAGCATCCTAGGGGGCTGGGACACTGAAGCTTTCTTT
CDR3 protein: CASSILGGWDTEAFF

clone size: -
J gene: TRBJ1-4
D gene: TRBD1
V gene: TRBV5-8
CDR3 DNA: TGTGCCAGCAGCCCAGAGCGACAGGGTGTCGATGAAAAACTGTTTTTT
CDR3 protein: CASSPERQGVDEKLFF

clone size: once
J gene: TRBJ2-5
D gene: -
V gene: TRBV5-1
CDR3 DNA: TGCGCCAGCAGTTTCCAGGGTCTCCGAGAGACCCAGTACTTC
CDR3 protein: CASSFQGLRETQYF

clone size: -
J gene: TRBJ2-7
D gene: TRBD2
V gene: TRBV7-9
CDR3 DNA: TGTGCCAGCAGCTTAGCGCTTGCGGGAGGGTCCGGGGCCTACGAGCAGTACTTC
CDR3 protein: CASSLALAGGSGAYEQYF

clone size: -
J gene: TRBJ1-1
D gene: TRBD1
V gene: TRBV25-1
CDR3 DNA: TGTGCCAGCACCAGGACAGGGAACACTGAAGCTTTCTTT
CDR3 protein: CASTRTGNTEAFF

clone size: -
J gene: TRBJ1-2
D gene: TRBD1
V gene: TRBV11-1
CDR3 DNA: TGTGCCAGCAGCTCGGGACAGGGGGTTGCTGGCTACACCTTC
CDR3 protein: CASSSGQGVAGYTF

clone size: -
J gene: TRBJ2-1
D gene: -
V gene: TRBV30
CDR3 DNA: TGTGCCTGGAGTGAGGAAATAGCCGGACAGCCCAATGAGCAGTTCTTC
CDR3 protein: CAWSEEIAGQPNEQFF

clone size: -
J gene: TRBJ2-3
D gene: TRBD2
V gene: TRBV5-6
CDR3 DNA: TGTGCCAGCAGCTTGATAAGACTAGCGGGGGGCATTACGCAGTATTTT
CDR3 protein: CASSLIRLAGGITQYF

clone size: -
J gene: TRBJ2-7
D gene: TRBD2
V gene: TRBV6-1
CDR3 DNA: TGTGCCAGCATCCGGGAGGTCTTACTGGGGGAGCAGTACTTC
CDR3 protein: CASIREVLLGEQYF

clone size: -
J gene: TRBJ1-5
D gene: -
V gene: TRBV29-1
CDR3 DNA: TGCAGCGTTGTGAGGTATAGCAATCAGCCCCAGCATTTT
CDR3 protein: CSVVRYSNQPQHF

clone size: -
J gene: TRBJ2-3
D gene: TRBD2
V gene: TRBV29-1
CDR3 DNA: TGCAGCGTTGAGCGGCCTAGCGGGAGTCCAGATACGCAGTATTTT
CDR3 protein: CSVERPSGSPDTQYF

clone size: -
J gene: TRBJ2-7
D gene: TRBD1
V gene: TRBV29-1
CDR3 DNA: TGCAGCGTTGACCCTTTACTCGACAGGGGGCACGAGCAGTACTTC
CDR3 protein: CSVDPLLDRGHEQYF

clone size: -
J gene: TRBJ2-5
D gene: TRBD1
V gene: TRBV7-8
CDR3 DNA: TGTGCCAGCAGCTTAGACCTCGGGACAGCCCAAGAGACCCAGTACTTC
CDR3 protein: CASSLDLGTAQETQYF